Listed here are 21 T cell receptor beta chains from one sample, sequenced in a study of T-cell memory formation after mild COVID-19. TCRdb reprocessed the 5' RACE reads via MiXCR and lists one record per CDR3 protein. The sample carries about 290,000 distinct CDR3 sequences, around a sixth recorded once. Specimen: PBMCs or a T cell subset sorted from them (not recorded which). The source is a man between 18 and 29 years old who had mild COVID-19 (a few samples of this study predate the infection). Cell type and time point are not known.

The chain combines TRBV6-5 with TRBJ2-2; D gene uncertain. The germline V and J ends were trimmed by 2 bases and 5 bases, with 9 bases remaining between them. The germline V gene has CDR1 MNHEY and CDR2 SVGAGI. The CDR3 extends over 14 amino acids. Here the CDR3 reads CASSYRLITGELFF. CDR3 nucleotide sequence: TGTGCCAGCAGTTACCGGCTGATTACCGGGGAGCTGTTTTTT.

This clonotype turned up a few times. This chain joins TRBV6-5 and TRBJ1-2; 12 nucleotides agree with TRBD1. J lost 7 bases, V lost 6 bases, and 9 bases had no gene match. The CDR3 length is 15 residues. Germline-derived CDR1 and CDR2 are MNHEY and SVGAGI. In DNA, the CDR3 is TGTGCCAGCAGCCATCGAGGGACAGGGGGCGGTGGCTACACCTTC. It specifies CASSHRGTGGGGYTF.

This clonotype occurred once. CDR3: CASSQRDRQLNSPLHF. CDR3 nucleotides: TGCGCCAGCAGCCAAAGGGACAGGCAACTGAATTCACCCCTCCACTTT. This sequence joins TRBV4-1 and TRBJ1-6; 8 bases are a match to TRBD1. With V trimmed by 2 bases and J by 7 bases, 7 bases remained unmatched. The germline CDR1 and CDR2 sequences are MGHRA and YSYEKL. CDR3 length: 16 residues.

This clonotype has a handful of counts. This chain joins TRBV12-3 or TRBV12-4 and TRBJ2-2; D unresolved. V lost 2 bases and J 3 bases, leaving 10 bases between the germline ends. The CDR3 length is 15 residues. This CDR3 reads CASSLFLLDTGELFF. CDR3 nucleotide sequence: TGTGCCAGCAGTTTATTTCTCCTGGACACCGGGGAGCTGTTTTTT.

This clonotype was counted between two and nine times. The chain combines TRBV18 with TRBJ2-1; 9 nucleotides agree with TRBD2. The CDR3 runs to 15 residues. The V segment lost 2 bases and the J segment 8 bases; nucleotides outside the gene matches: 7. Per the germline V gene, CDR1 is KGHSH and CDR2 is LQKENI. In DNA form, the CDR3 reads TGTGCCAGCTCACCAGCGGGGGGGCCGAGGGATGAGCAGTTCTTC. This gives the protein CASSPAGGPRDEQFF.

The chain combines TRBV9 with TRBJ1-2, with D maybe TRBD1 (5 bases). The CDR3 spans 13 residues. V was cut by 4 bases and J by 7 bases, with 14 bases left in between. Germline V gives CDR1 SGDLS, CDR2 YYNGEE. The CDR3 DNA follows: TGTGCCAGCAGCCCGCTGGGGCAAGGTGGCTACACCTTC. Its protein is CASSPLGQGGYTF.

This clonotype was picked up a small number of times. This chain links TRBV10-3 with TRBJ1-5, with D tentatively TRBD1 (5 bases). The CDR3 totals 12 residues. Deletions cut 5 bases from V and 5 bases from J, with 7 bases between. Germline assignment: CDR1 ENHRY and CDR2 SYGVKD. CDR3 region: CAISQTDQPQHF. The CDR3 region has the DNA TGTGCCATCAGTCAGACAGATCAGCCCCAGCATTTT.

V gene TRBV4-1 combines with J gene TRBJ1-1; 7 positions agree with TRBD1. The CDR3 contains 15 residues. CDR1 and CDR2 (germline): MGHRA, YSYEKL. Trimming at V came to 4 bases and at J to 1 base, leaving 6 bases not matched to a gene. The CDR3 here is CASSLADRWNTEAFF. CDR3 bases: TGCGCCAGCAGCCTCGCGGACAGGTGGAACACTGAAGCTTTCTTT.

In regard to this clonotype: One end of the junction fails to match germline, which may point to a read error. The CDR3 reads CASSPPDAGNQPKHF. CDR3 DNA: TGTGCCAGCAGCCCGCCGGACGCAGGCAATCAGCCCAAGCATTTT. The chain has TRBV6-2 or TRBV6-3 and TRBJ1-5, with D unclear. This CDR3 contains 15 residues. The germline gives CDR1 MNHEY, CDR2 SVGEGT.

The chain joins TRBV4-2 to TRBJ2-2; no clear D. The ends were cut back, 0 bases at V and 10 bases at J, with 6 bases in the middle. Germline V lookup: CDR1 LGHNA, CDR2 YNFKEQ. The CDR3 sequence is 12 residues long. This chain's CDR3 is CASSQDWAELFF. The CDR3 coding sequence is TGTGCCAGCAGCCAAGACTGGGCGGAGCTGTTTTTT.

This clonotype was seen a few times. The chain combines TRBV19 with TRBJ1-2, with a tentative D call TRBD1 (5 bases). The CDR3 is 12 residues long. V was clipped by 8 bases and J by 8 bases, with 15 bases between them. The germline V gene encodes CDR1 LNHDA and CDR2 SQIVND (reference sequence). CDR3 DNA sequence: TGTGCCAGTGGTGGGGCAGGCTCGGGCTACACCTTC. Translation: CASGGAGSGYTF.

J is TRBJ2-1 and V is TRBV6-5; 7 bases fit TRBD1. The CDR3 consists of 12 residues. Germline CDR1 is MNHEY and CDR2 is SVGAGI. V gave up 4 bases and J gave up 15 bases; unmatched junction bases: 9. The CDR3 nucleotides are TGTGCCAGCAGTTCCCTACAGGGGTCTGCGTTCTTC. This sequence encodes CASSSLQGSAFF.

This clonotype was observed a handful of times. The chain combines TRBV4-3 with TRBJ2-2; D call uncertain. The V gene lost 0 bases and the J gene lost 3 bases, with 8 bases spanning the gap. This CDR3 has 15 residues. CDR1 LGHNA and CDR2 YSLEER come from the germline V gene. CDR3 in amino acids: CASSQEARDTGELFF. The CDR3 nucleotides read TGCGCCAGCAGCCAAGAGGCCCGGGACACCGGGGAGCTGTTTTTT.

This clonotype was seen a few times. CDR3 DNA: TGTGCCAGCAGCCCGACCACGACAGGAGATGATAATGAAAAACTGTTTTTT. It is translated as CASSPTTTGDDNEKLFF. The chain carries TRBV4-2 and TRBJ1-4; TRBD1 is a possible D gene (6 bases). The CDR3 has 17 amino acids. Per the germline V gene, CDR1 is LGHNA and CDR2 is YNFKEQ. V lost 4 bases and J lost 4, with 19 bases in between.

V is TRBV7-8 and J is TRBJ2-5, with 10 nucleotides matching TRBD2. J lost 3 bases, V lost 5 bases, and 15 bases had no gene match. The CDR3 is made up of 18 amino acids. Germline V gene data show CDR1 as SGHVS and CDR2 as FQNEAQ. The CDR3 bases are TGTGCCAGCAGCCCGTCCTCACCTCTAGCGGGGGAAAAAGAGACCCAGTACTTC. Amino acids: CASSPSSPLAGEKETQYF.

This rearrangement joins TRBV7-3 to TRBJ2-3; D unclear. Trimming stripped 3 bases from V and 4 bases from J, with 8 bases between. The V gene's germline CDR1 is SGHTA and CDR2 FQGTGA. The CDR3 consists of 13 residues. The CDR3 is CASSFSPADTQYF. CDR3 DNA sequence: TGTGCCAGCAGCTTTTCCCCGGCAGATACGCAGTATTTT.

In this sample, this clonotype turned up a few times. CDR3 sequence reads: CASSVSSYEQYF. The CDR3 DNA reads TGTGCCAGCAGCGTAAGCTCCTACGAGCAGTACTTC. The rearrangement links TRBV3-1 to TRBJ2-7; D is unresolved. The V gene's germline CDR1 is LGHDT and CDR2 YNNKEL (reference sequence). V was cut by 5 bases and J by 0 bases, with 5 bases left in between. There are 12 residues in the CDR3.

The chain recombines TRBV24-1 with TRBJ2-3; maybe TRBD1 (5 bases). Trimming pared 3 bases from V and 4 bases from J, leaving 16 bases between. The CDR3 covers 16 residues. CDR1 is KGHDR and CDR2 is SFDVKD in the germline V gene. CDR3 sequence (DNA): TGTGCCACCAGTGATGGTGCTGCAGGGTTCGCAGATACGCAGTATTTT. This encodes CATSDGAAGFADTQYF.

The rearrangement joins TRBV5-1 to TRBJ2-7, with TRBD2 matching over 11 bases. Germline V gives CDR1 SGHRS, CDR2 YFSETQ. This CDR3 contains 17 residues. The V segment lost 4 bases and the J segment 2 bases; nucleotides outside the gene matches: 11. The CDR3 reads CASSHGWGSGGAYEQYV. The CDR3 DNA reads as TGCGCCAGCAGCCACGGATGGGGTAGCGGGGGGGCCTACGAGCAGTACGTC.

The table lists this clonotype with a count of one. V is TRBV7-2 and J is TRBJ1-1; D uncertain. Trimming shortened V by 2 bases and J by 1 base, and 8 bases separated the two germline ends. The germline CDR1 and CDR2 sequences are SGHTA and FQGNSA. The length of the CDR3 is 14 residues. In DNA, the CDR3 is TGTGCCAGCAGCTTACCCCCAGGGAACACTGAAGCTTTCTTT. This translates into CASSLPPGNTEAFF.

This clonotype was detected a few times. The chain uses TRBV9 and TRBJ1-1, with 7 bases fitting TRBD1. Germline assignment: CDR1 SGDLS and CDR2 YYNGEE. J gave up 1 base and V 3 bases, and 9 bases lay outside the gene matches. This CDR3 comprises 16 residues. The CDR3 nucleotides read TGTGCCAGCAGCGCCGGGGACAGACACCCGAACACTGAAGCTTTCTTT. This codes for CASSAGDRHPNTEAFF.